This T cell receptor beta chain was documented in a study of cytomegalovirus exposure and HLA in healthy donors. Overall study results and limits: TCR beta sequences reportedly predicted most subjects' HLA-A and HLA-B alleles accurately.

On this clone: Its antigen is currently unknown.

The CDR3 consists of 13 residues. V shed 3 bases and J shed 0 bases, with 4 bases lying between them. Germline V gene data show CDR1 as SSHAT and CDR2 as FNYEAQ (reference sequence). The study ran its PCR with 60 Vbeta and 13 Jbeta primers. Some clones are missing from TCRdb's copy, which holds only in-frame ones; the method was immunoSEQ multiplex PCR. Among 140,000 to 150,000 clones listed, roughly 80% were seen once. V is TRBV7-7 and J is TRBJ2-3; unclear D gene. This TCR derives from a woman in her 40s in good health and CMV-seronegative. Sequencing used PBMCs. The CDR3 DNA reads TGTGCCAGCAGCTTGGAGAGCACAGATACGCAGTATTTT. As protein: CASSLESTDTQYF.